This TCR beta chain was found in a study of T cells in Graves' hyperthyroidism and ophthalmopathy. V was pared by 2 bases and J by 8 bases, with 9 bases between. CDR1 is LNHNV and CDR2 is YYDKDF in the germline V gene (reference sequence). The CDR3 totals 12 residues. Pregnant or lactating patients were excluded, as were those with uncontrolled infection or other autoimmune disease. The study's findings and limits: Using 13 V-J features, a model discriminated ophthalmopathy from stable hyperthyroidism. Blood also held most thyroid clonotypes expanded beyond 0.001.

Comments on this clonotype: Antigen unknown.

Using RNA transcripts as the source, TCR beta CDR3 regions were amplified. An initial round of RT-PCR targeting the TCR CDR3 relied on the HTBI primer set. MiXCR, run by TCRdb on the multiplex PCR reads, gives a single entry per CDR3 protein. Of 450,000 to 500,000 distinct CDR3 sequences listed, 20% to 25% are singletons. The J gene is TRBJ1-2, the V gene TRBV15; possibly TRBD1 for D (5 bases). This TCR was sampled from a woman aged 70-85 years with Graves' ophthalmopathy. The sequencing sample was made of blood. This CDR3 reads CATSRNRGGYTF. The CDR3 DNA is TGTGCCACCAGCAGAAATCGGGGGGGCTACACCTTC. Full variable domain (remainder filled in from reference TRBV15 and TRBJ1-2): DAMVIQNPRYQVTQFGKPVTLSCSQTLNHNVMYWYQQKSSQAPKLLFHYYDKDFNNEADTPDNFQSRRPNTSFCFLDIRSPGLGDTAMYLCATSRNRGGYTFGSGTRLTVV.